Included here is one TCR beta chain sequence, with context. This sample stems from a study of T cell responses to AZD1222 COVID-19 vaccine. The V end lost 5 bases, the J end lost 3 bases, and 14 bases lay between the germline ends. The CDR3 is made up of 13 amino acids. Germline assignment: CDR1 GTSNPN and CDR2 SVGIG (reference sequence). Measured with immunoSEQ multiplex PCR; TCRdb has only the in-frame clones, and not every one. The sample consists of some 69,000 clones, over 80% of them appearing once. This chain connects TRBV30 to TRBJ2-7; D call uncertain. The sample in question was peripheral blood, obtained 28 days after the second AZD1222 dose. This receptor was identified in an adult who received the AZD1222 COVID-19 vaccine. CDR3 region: CAWVGFNSYEQYF. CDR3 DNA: TGTGCCTGGGTGGGTTTTAACAGCTACGAGCAGTACTTC.